The TCR beta chain under discussion was sequenced for a study of T cells in Graves' hyperthyroidism and ophthalmopathy. Germline values: CDR1 LGHNA, CDR2 YNFKEQ. The length of the CDR3 is 16 residues. Trimming removed 0 bases from V and 7 bases from J, with 13 bases in between. The TCR beta CDR3 regions underwent amplification using RNA transcripts as the source. The study used the HTBI primer set for a first-round RT-PCR of the TCR CDR3. TCRdb reprocessed the multiplex PCR reads with MiXCR, giving one entry per CDR3 protein. This sample has around 350,000 distinct CDR3 sequences; approximately 14% occur once, and the top ten carry roughly a fifth.

J is TRBJ1-6 and V is TRBV4-2; D is unresolved. Sequenced material: blood. This TCR derives from a woman aged 60-70 years with Graves' ophthalmopathy. CDR3 DNA: TGTGCCAGCAGCCAAGAACAGTTGGGCAGAAATTCACCCCTCCACTTT. Its translation: CASSQEQLGRNSPLHF.